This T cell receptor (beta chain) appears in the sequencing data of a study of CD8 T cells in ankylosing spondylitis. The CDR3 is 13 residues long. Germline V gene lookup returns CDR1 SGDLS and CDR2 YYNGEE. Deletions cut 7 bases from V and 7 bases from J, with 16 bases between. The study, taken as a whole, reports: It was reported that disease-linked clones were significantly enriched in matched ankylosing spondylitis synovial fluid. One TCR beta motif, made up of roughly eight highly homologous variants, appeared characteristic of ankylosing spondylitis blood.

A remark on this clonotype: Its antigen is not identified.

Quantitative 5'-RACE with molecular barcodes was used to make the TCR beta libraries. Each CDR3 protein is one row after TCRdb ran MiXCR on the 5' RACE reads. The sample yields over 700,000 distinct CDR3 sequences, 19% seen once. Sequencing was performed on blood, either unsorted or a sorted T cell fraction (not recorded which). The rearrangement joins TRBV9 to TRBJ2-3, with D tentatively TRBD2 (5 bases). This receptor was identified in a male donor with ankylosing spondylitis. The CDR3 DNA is TGTGCCAGCTCGATAGGGAACGGGAATACGCAGTATTTT. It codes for CASSIGNGNTQYF.